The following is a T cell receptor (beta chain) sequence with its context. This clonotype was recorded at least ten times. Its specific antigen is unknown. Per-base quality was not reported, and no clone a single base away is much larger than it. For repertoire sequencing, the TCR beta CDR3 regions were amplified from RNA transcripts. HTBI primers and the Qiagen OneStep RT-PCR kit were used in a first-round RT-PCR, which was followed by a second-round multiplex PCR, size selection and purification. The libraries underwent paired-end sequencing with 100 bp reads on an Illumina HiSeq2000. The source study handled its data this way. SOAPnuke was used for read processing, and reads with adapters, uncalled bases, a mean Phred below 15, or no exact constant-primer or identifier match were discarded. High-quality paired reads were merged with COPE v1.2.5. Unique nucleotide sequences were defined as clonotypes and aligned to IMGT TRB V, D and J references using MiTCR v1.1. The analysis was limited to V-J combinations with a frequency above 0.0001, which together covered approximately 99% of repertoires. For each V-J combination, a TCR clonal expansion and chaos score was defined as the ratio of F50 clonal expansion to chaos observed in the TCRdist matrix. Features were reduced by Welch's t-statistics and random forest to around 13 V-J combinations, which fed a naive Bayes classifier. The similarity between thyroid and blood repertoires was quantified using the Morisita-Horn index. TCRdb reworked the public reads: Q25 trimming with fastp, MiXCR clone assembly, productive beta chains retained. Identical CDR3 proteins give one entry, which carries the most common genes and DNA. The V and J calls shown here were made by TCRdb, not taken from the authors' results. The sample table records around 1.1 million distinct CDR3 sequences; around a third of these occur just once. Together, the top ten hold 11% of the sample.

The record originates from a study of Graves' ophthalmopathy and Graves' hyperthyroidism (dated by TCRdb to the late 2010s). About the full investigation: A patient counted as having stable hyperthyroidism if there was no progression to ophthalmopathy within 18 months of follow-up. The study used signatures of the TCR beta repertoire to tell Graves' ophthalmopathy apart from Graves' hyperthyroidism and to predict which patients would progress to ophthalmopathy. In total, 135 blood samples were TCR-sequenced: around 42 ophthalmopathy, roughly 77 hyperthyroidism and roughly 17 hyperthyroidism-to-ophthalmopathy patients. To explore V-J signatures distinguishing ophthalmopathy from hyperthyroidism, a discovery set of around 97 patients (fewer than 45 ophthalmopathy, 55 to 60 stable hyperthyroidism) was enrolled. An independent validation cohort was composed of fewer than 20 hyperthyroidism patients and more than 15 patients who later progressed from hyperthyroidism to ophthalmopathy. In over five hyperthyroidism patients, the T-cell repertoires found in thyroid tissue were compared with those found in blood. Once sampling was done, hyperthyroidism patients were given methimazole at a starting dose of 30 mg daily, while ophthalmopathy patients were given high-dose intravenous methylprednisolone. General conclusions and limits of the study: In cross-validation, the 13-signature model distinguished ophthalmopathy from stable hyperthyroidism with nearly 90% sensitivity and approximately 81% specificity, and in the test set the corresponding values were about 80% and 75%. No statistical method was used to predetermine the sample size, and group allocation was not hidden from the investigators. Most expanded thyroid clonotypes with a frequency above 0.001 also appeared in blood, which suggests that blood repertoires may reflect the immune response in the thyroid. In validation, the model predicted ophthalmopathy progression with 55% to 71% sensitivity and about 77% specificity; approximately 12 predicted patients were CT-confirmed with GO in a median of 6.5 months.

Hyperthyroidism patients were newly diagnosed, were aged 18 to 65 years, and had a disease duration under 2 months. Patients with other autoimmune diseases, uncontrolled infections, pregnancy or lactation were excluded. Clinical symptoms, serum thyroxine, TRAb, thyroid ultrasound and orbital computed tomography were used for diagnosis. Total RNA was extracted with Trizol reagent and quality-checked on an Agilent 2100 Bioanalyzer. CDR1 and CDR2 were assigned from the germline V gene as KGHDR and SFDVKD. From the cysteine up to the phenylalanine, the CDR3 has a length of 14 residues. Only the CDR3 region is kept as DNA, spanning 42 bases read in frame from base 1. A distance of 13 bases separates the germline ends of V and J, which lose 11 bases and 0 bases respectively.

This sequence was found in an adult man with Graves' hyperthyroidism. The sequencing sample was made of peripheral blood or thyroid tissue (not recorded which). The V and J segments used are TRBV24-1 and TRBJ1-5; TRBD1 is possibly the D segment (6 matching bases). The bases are TGTGCCATTAACTCAGGGGATAGCAATCAGCCCCAGCATTTT. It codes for CAINSGDSNQPQHF.